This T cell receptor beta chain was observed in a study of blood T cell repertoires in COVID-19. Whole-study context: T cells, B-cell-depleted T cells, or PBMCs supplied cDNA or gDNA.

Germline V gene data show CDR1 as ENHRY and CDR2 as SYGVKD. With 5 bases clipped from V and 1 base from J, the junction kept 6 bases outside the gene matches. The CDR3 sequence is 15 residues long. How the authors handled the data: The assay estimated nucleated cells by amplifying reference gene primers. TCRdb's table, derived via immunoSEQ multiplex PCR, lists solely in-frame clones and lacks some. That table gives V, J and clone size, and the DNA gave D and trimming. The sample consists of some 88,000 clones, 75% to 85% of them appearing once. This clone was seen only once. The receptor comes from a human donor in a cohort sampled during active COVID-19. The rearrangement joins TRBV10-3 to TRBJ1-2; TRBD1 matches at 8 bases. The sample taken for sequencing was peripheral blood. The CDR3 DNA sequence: TGTGCCATCAGTATAGGGACAGGATTTAACTATGGCTACACCTTC. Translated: CAISIGTGFNYGYTF.